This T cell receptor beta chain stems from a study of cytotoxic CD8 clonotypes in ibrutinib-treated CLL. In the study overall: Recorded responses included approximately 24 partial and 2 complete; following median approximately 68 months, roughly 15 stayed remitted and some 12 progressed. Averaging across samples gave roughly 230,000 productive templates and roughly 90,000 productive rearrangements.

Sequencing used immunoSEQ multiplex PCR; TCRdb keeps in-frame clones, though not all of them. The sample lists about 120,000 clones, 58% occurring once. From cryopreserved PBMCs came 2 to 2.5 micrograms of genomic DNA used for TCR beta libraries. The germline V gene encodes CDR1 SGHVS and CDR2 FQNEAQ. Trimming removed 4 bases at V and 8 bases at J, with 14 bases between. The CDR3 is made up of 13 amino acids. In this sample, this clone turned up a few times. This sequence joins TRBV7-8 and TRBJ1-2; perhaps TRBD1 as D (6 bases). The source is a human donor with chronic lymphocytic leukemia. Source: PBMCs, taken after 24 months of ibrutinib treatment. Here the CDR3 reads CASSSTGFGGYTF. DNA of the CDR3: TGTGCCAGCAGCTCCACAGGGTTCGGAGGCTACACCTTC.